The 30 T cell receptor beta chains listed next were all sequenced from one sample in a study of blood T cell repertoires in COVID-19. Clones were sequenced by immunoSEQ multiplex PCR, and TCRdb holds only the in-frame ones, with some missing. In the table there are around 120,000 clones, 60% to 85% of which are singletons. Sequencing was performed on peripheral blood. These receptors were collected from a man between 65 and 85 years old with acute or convalescent COVID-19.

The chain combines TRBV24-1 with TRBJ1-1; 8 nucleotides line up with TRBD1. The V gene end was trimmed by 4 bases and the J gene end by 5 bases; junction bases not matched to a gene: 5. In germline, CDR1 is KGHDR, CDR2 SFDVKD. The CDR3 length is 14 residues. For the CDR3, the DNA is TGTGCCACCAGTGACCACAGGGGGGGGACTGAAGCTTTCTTT. Protein sequence: CATSDHRGGTEAFF.

The chain couples TRBV27 to TRBJ1-2; no definite D call. CDR1 is MNHEY and CDR2 is SMNVEV in the germline V gene (reference sequence). V lost 2 bases and J 2 bases, leaving 12 bases between the germline ends. This CDR3 region has 15 residues. The CDR3 spells CASSLMAGYNYGYTF. The CDR3 DNA reads as TGTGCCAGCAGTTTAATGGCGGGGTACAACTATGGCTACACCTTC.

The genes are TRBV7-3 and TRBJ2-5, with 8 bases lining up with TRBD2. This CDR3 is built from 13 residues. The trim removed 5 bases at V and 4 bases at J, leaving 3 bases unmatched. Germline CDR1 reads SGHTA; CDR2 reads FQGTGA. The CDR3 nucleotides read TGTGCCAGCAGCGCTGGACTAGCAGAGACCCAGTACTTC. Its translation: CASSAGLAETQYF.

The chain couples TRBV6-5 to TRBJ1-6; a weak D match, TRBD1 (6 bases). Trimming took off 5 bases at V and 5 bases at J, with 10 bases between the two ends. The germline V gene encodes CDR1 MNHEY and CDR2 SVGAGI. The CDR3 contains 14 residues. The CDR3 protein is CASSINRDNSPLHF. In DNA form, the CDR3 reads TGTGCCAGCAGTATTAACAGGGATAATTCACCCCTCCACTTT.

This chain uses TRBV5-6 with TRBJ2-2, with TRBD2 matching 14 bases. The CDR3 sequence is 15 residues long. Germline V gene lookup returns CDR1 SGHDT and CDR2 YYEEEE. V was clipped by 5 bases and J by 5 bases; unmatched bases: 2. The CDR3 is CASRRLAGGTGELFF. Written as DNA, the CDR3 is TGTGCCAGCAGACGACTAGCGGGAGGGACCGGGGAGCTGTTTTTT.

This clone was detected only once. The genes are TRBV19 and TRBJ2-1; TRBD1 might be the D (5 bases). V lost 5 bases and J lost 2, with 10 bases in between. CDR3 length: 14 residues. Germline assignment: CDR1 LNHDA and CDR2 SQIVND (reference sequence). CDR3 DNA: TGTGCCAGTAGTCTAAGACAGCCCTACAATGAGCAGTTCTTC. Protein: CASSLRQPYNEQFF.

For this clone: Other DNA sequences in this specimen translate into the identical CDR3. This chain uses TRBV7-2 with TRBJ1-5; D perhaps matches TRBD1 (5 bases). This CDR3 contains 13 residues. Germline lookup yields CDR1 SGHTA and CDR2 FQGNSA. V gave up 6 bases and J gave up 1 base, with 7 bases separating them. The CDR3 is CASSRGSNQPQHF. The CDR3 nucleotides read TGTGCCAGCAGTCGGGGGAGCAATCAGCCCCAGCATTTT. The full variable domain, rest sourced from reference TRBV7-2 and TRBJ1-5, is GAGVSQSPSNKVTEKGKDVELRCDPISGHTALYWYRQSLGQGLEFLIYFQGNSAPDKSGLPSDRFSAERTGGSVSTLTIQRTQQEDSAVYLCASSRGSNQPQHFGDGTRLSIL.

This sequence joins TRBV21-1 and TRBJ1-1. TRBV21-1 is termed a pseudogene. The CDR3 has 17 residues. The chain's CDR3 is CASSKEFQGSGDTEAFF. The CDR3 DNA reads TGTGCCAGCAGCAAAGAATTTCAGGGTTCGGGGGACACTGAAGCTTTCTTT.

The chain combines TRBV5-1 with TRBJ2-7; 7 positions match TRBD2. The CDR3 loop spans 12 amino acids. With V trimmed by 3 bases and J by 4 bases, 1 base remained unmatched. Germline assignment: CDR1 SGHRS and CDR2 YFSETQ. The CDR3 spells CASSSRGYEQYF. In DNA, the CDR3 is TGCGCCAGCAGCTCGCGGGGGTACGAGCAGTACTTC.

The gene calls are TRBV9 and TRBJ1-1, with a possible D match to TRBD1 (6 bases). Between the trimmed V and J ends, which lost 0 bases and 1 base, there was a span of 16 bases. In germline, CDR1 is SGDLS, CDR2 YYNGEE. The CDR3 covers 17 residues. This CDR3 is CASSVGLRGTANTEAFF. In nucleotides, the CDR3 is TGTGCCAGCAGCGTAGGTTTGAGGGGGACGGCGAACACTGAAGCTTTCTTT.

The CDR3 protein is CSASKDSRTDTQYF. CDR3 nucleotide sequence: TGCAGTGCTAGTAAGGACAGCCGCACAGATACGCAGTATTTT. The V gene is TRBV20-1, the J gene TRBJ2-3; TRBD1 might be the D (6 bases). Trimming left V 3 bases short and J 1 base short, with 11 bases between. This CDR3 has 14 amino acids. Germline CDR1 and CDR2: DFQATT and SNEGSKA (reference sequence).

This chain links TRBV10-3 with TRBJ2-5; 8 nucleotides match TRBD1. Germline CDR1 is ENHRY and CDR2 is SYGVKD. V gave up 5 bases and J gave up 2 bases; unmatched junction bases: 10. The CDR3 runs to 16 residues. The CDR3 DNA sequence: TGTGCCATCAGTTCCAATCACCAGGGGGCTCAAGAGACCCAGTACTTC. Its protein is CAISSNHQGAQETQYF.

The genes are TRBV29-1 and TRBJ2-5, with 7 bases identical to TRBD1. This CDR3 spans 13 amino acids. Germline V gives CDR1 SQVTM, CDR2 ANQGSEA. Trimming at V came to 6 bases and at J to 5 bases, leaving 9 bases not matched to a gene. CDR3 DNA sequence: TGCAGCGTAGACAGGGCGACGAGGGAGACCCAGTACTTC. Translated, it gives CSVDRATRETQYF.

The V call is TRBV5-1, the J call TRBJ1-2, with D perhaps matching TRBD1 (5 bases). Trimming took off 0 bases at V and 4 bases at J, with 13 bases between the two ends. This CDR3 has 15 amino acids. Germline assignment: CDR1 SGHRS and CDR2 YFSETQ. The CDR3 DNA sequence: TGCGCCAGCAGCTTGGGTCGTGGGGGAGGCTATGGCTACACCTTC. Encoded protein: CASSLGRGGGYGYTF.

A few counts support this clone. The rearrangement uses TRBV19 and TRBJ1-5; 7 nucleotides match TRBD1. The CDR3 is 14 amino acids. V was pared by 3 bases and J by 3 bases, with 2 bases of the junction left unmatched. Germline loops: CDR1 LNHDA, CDR2 SQIVND (reference sequence). This chain's CDR3 is CASSITGDNQPQHF. The CDR3 DNA follows: TGTGCCAGTAGTATTACAGGGGACAATCAGCCCCAGCATTTT. Based on the CDR3 plus reference TRBV19 and TRBJ1-5, the full variable domain is DGGITQSPKYLFRKEGQNVTLSCEQNLNHDAMYWYRQDPGQGLRLIYYSQIVNDFQKGDIAEGYSVSREKKESFPLTVTSAQKNPTAFYLCASSITGDNQPQHFGDGTRLSIL.

The chain combines TRBV6-1 with TRBJ1-6, with D perhaps TRBD1 (5 bases). V lost 1 base and J 7 bases, leaving 11 bases between the germline ends. Looked up from germline, CDR1 is MNHNS and CDR2 is SASEGT. There are 15 residues in the CDR3. The CDR3 loop is CASSEVDSRNSPLHF. The CDR3 region has the DNA TGTGCCAGCAGTGAAGTCGACAGTCGAAATTCACCCCTCCACTTT.

V gene TRBV13 combines with J gene TRBJ2-4, with D unclear. The V end was cut by 6 bases, the J end by 0 bases, with 9 bases between. Germline CDR1 is PRHDT and CDR2 is FYEKMQ (reference sequence). The CDR3 is 14 residues long. The CDR3 DNA is TGTGCCAGCAGATCTAGATTAGCCAAAAACATTCAGTACTTC. Amino acids: CASRSRLAKNIQYF.

The chain employs TRBV4-2 and TRBJ2-2, with 10 bases lining up with TRBD1. CDR3 length: 18 amino acids. Per the germline V gene, CDR1 is LGHNA and CDR2 is YNFKEQ. Unmatched junction bases numbered 11, after V lost 6 bases and J lost 1 base. The CDR3 DNA sequence: TGTGCCAGCAGAGGGGACAGGGGCTTCCCTAAGAACACCGGGGAGCTGTTTTTT. This codes for CASRGDRGFPKNTGELFF.

V and J are TRBV4-2 and TRBJ2-3; D not resolved. The CDR3 sequence is 15 residues long. Deletions cut 0 bases from V and 0 bases from J, with 7 bases between. Germline values: CDR1 LGHNA, CDR2 YNFKEQ. The DNA for the CDR3 is TGTGCCAGCAGCCAAGATCAACAGAGCACAGATACGCAGTATTTT. Protein product: CASSQDQQSTDTQYF.

V is TRBV6-4 and J is TRBJ1-6; 10 bases map to TRBD1. Losses at the gene ends were 1 base for V and 0 bases for J; bases not matched to a gene: 3. The CDR3 is 18 residues long. The germline V gene has CDR1 MRHNA and CDR2 SNTAGT. The CDR3 DNA sequence: TGTGCCAGCAGTGACTTCGACAGGGGGCTCTCCTATAATTCACCCCTCCACTTT. The encoded protein is CASSDFDRGLSYNSPLHF.

The V gene is TRBV6-2 or TRBV6-3, the J gene TRBJ2-7; unclear D gene. Trimming shortened V by 2 bases and J by 1 base, and 3 bases separated the two germline ends. The CDR3 covers 12 residues. Germline loops: CDR1 MNHEY, CDR2 SVGEGT. Here the CDR3 reads CASSYPSYEQYF. CDR3 sequence (DNA): TGTGCCAGCAGTTACCCTTCCTACGAGCAGTACTTC.

This sequence joins TRBV4-2 and TRBJ2-2, with D tentatively TRBD2 (6 bases). Looked up from germline, CDR1 is LGHNA and CDR2 is YNFKEQ. V lost 4 bases and J lost 0, with 12 bases in between. The CDR3 runs to 16 residues. CDR3 nucleotide sequence: TGTGCCAGCAGCCGCGCCGGGACTTCGAACACCGGGGAGCTGTTTTTT. It translates to CASSRAGTSNTGELFF.

This clone was seen once. The V and J genes are TRBV19 and TRBJ1-3, with D unresolved. Germline assignment: CDR1 LNHDA and CDR2 SQIVND (reference sequence). The CDR3 loop spans 16 amino acids. Trimming shortened V by 1 base and J by 0 bases, and 10 bases separated the two germline ends. This chain's CDR3 is CASSIGRLFSGNTIYF. Written as DNA, the CDR3 is TGTGCCAGTAGTATAGGGCGGCTATTCTCTGGAAACACCATATATTTT.

This clone has just one count. J is TRBJ1-2 and V is TRBV12-3 or TRBV12-4, with 7 nucleotides matching TRBD1. Losses at the gene ends were 1 base for V and 7 bases for J; bases not matched to a gene: 3. The CDR3 is 13 residues long. The DNA for the CDR3 is TGTGCCAGCAGTTTAGACAGGGGTACTGGCTACACCTTC. Translation: CASSLDRGTGYTF.

V usage is TRBV6-2 or TRBV6-3 and J usage is TRBJ1-1; the D is unclear. Germline V gives CDR1 MNHEY, CDR2 SVGEGT. Trimming took off 2 bases at V and 13 bases at J, with 14 bases between the two ends. The CDR3 has 12 amino acids. The CDR3 sequence: CASSYGGLQDFF. The DNA for the CDR3 is TGTGCCAGCAGTTACGGTGGCCTTCAAGATTTCTTT.

This rearrangement joins TRBV7-2 to TRBJ2-7, with a possible D match to TRBD2 (6 bases). V was trimmed by 1 base and J by 4 bases, leaving 11 bases between them. Germline lookup yields CDR1 SGHTA and CDR2 FQGNSA. This CDR3 contains 14 residues. As DNA, the CDR3 is TGTGCCAGCAGCTTAGGACGGAGGGATTACGAGCAGTACTTC. This encodes CASSLGRRDYEQYF. Full variable domain (rest looked up from reference TRBV7-2 and TRBJ2-7): GAGVSQSPSNKVTEKGKDVELRCDPISGHTALYWYRQSLGQGLEFLIYFQGNSAPDKSGLPSDRFSAERTGGSVSTLTIQRTQQEDSAVYLCASSLGRRDYEQYFGPGTRLTVT.

The rearrangement links TRBV6-5 to TRBJ1-1; D is perhaps TRBD1 (5 bases). V was pared by 2 bases and J by 5 bases, with 6 bases between. The CDR3 sequence is 12 residues long. Germline values: CDR1 MNHEY, CDR2 SVGAGI. CDR3 protein: CASSYGGTEAFF. As DNA, the CDR3 is TGTGCCAGCAGTTACGGGGGGACTGAAGCTTTCTTT.

Points on this clone: Germline is not matched at one junction end, which may reflect a read error. The chain has TRBV5-4 and TRBJ2-5, with D possibly matching TRBD1 (6 bases). Germline CDR1 and CDR2: SGHNT and YYREEE (reference sequence). The CDR3 totals 12 residues. CDR3 bases: TGTGCCAGCAGCTACATCGGGCAGGGGTGGGACTTC. Protein sequence: CASSYIGQGWDF. The full variable domain, with the rest looked up from reference TRBV5-4 and TRBJ2-5, is ETGVTQSPTHLIKTRGQQVTLRCSSQSGHNTVSWYQQALGQGPQFIFQYYREEENGRGNFPPRFSGLQFPNYSSELNVNALELDDSALYLCASSYIGQGWDFGPGTRLLVL.

This clone came up once. The chain has TRBV6-2 or TRBV6-3 and TRBJ2-2, with D maybe TRBD2 (5 bases). Germline assignment: CDR1 MNHEY and CDR2 SVGEGT. Trimming pared 5 bases from V and 2 bases from J, leaving 6 bases between. CDR3 length: 13 residues. The chain's CDR3 is CASSRLNTGELFF. The CDR3 DNA reads TGTGCCAGCAGTCGACTAAACACCGGGGAGCTGTTTTTT.

The gene calls are TRBV29-1 and TRBJ2-2, with D possibly TRBD1 on 6 matching bases. The CDR3 loop spans 13 amino acids. CDR1 is SQVTM and CDR2 is ANQGSEA in the germline V gene. V gave up 3 bases and J gave up 4 bases, with 9 bases separating them. In DNA, the CDR3 is TGCAGCGTTGACGTCAGGGGCACCGGGGAGCTGTTTTTT. Protein: CSVDVRGTGELFF.